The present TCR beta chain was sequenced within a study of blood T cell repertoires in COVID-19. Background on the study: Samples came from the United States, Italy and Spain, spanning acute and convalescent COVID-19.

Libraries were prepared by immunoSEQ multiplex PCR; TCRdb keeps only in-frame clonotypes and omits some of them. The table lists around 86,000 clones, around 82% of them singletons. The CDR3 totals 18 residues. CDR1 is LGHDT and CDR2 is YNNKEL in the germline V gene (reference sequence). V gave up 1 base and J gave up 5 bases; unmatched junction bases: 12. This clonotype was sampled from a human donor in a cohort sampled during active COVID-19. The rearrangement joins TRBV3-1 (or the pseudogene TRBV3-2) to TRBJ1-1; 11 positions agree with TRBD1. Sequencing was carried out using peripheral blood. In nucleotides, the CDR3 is TGTGCCAGCAGCCAAGTGGACAGGGGGCGCGTCGGGGGGACTGAAGCTTTCTTT. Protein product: CASSQVDRGRVGGTEAFF.